This T cell receptor (beta chain) was sequenced for a study of T cell changes during pregnancy in multiple sclerosis. Assay: immunoSEQ multiplex PCR; the TCRdb copy retains only in-frame clones and omits some. In the table there are 83,000 or so clones, 94% of which are singletons. Here the sequenced sample was peripheral blood, taken after pregnancy. The receptor was derived from a female donor in good health, enrolled as a control in a pregnancy study.

CDR3 loop: CASSEDLPSDTGELFF. The CDR3 region has the DNA TGTGCCAGCAGTGAAGATCTACCAAGCGACACCGGGGAGCTGTTTTTT. The chain uses TRBV6-1 and TRBJ2-2; D not resolved. V was shortened by 1 base and J by 3 bases, with 12 bases between the two germline ends. CDR3 size: 16 residues. Looked up from germline, CDR1 is MNHNS and CDR2 is SASEGT.